These 9 T cell receptor beta chains were all obtained from the same sample, sequenced in a study of CD8 T cells in ankylosing spondylitis. One entry per CDR3 protein, called by TCRdb with MiXCR from the 5' RACE reads. This repertoire shows 310,000 or so distinct CDR3 sequences, around 20% found once; its top ten account for 7.5% to 9%. The sequenced material came from blood, either unsorted or a sorted T cell fraction (not recorded which). The source is a male donor with ankylosing spondylitis or in good health (not recorded which).

This clonotype was recorded a few times. The chain employs TRBV20-1 and TRBJ1-5, with unresolved D. Germline CDR1 and CDR2: DFQATT and SNEGSKA (reference sequence). This CDR3 comprises 13 residues. V gave up 1 base and J gave up 2 bases, with 6 bases separating them. Here the CDR3 DNA reads TGCAGTGCTAGAGTAGGTCGCAATCAGCCCCAGCATTTT. This translates into CSARVGRNQPQHF.

The chain uses TRBV12-5 and TRBJ2-7; 7 positions agree with TRBD1. CDR1 and CDR2 (germline): LGHNT, FRNRAP. This CDR3 contains 20 residues. The V gene end was trimmed by 7 bases and the J gene end by 3 bases; junction bases not matched to a gene: 27. The CDR3 here is CASAPIRDRNASYMFYEQYV. The DNA of the CDR3 is TGTGCTAGTGCCCCCATCCGGGACAGAAACGCATCCTATATGTTCTACGAGCAGTACGTC.

The V call is TRBV5-1, the J call TRBJ2-3, with D hard to call. The CDR3 is 15 residues long. Trimming shortened V by 0 bases and J by 0 bases, and 8 bases separated the two germline ends. Germline CDR1 is SGHRS and CDR2 is YFSETQ. The CDR3 DNA is TGCGCCAGCAGCTTGGACTCAGCTAGCACAGATACGCAGTATTTT. This codes for CASSLDSASTDTQYF.

This clonotype has just a few counts. The rearrangement joins TRBV10-3 to TRBJ2-1; 11 nucleotides line up with TRBD2. CDR3 length: 14 amino acids. The germline V gene has CDR1 ENHRY and CDR2 SYGVKD. V was clipped by 11 bases and J by 7 bases; unmatched bases: 10. Written as DNA, the CDR3 is TGTGCCGCGAATCCTAGCGGGGGGATAAATGAGCAGTTCTTC. Protein: CAANPSGGINEQFF.

This clonotype was observed a handful of times. The chain links TRBV20-1 to TRBJ2-3; D is ambiguous. Trimming left V 0 bases short and J 5 bases short, with 9 bases between. CDR1 DFQATT and CDR2 SNEGSKA come from the germline V gene (reference sequence). The CDR3 covers 13 residues. Here the CDR3 reads CSARDLSVDTQYF. CDR3 coding DNA: TGCAGTGCTAGAGATCTATCGGTAGATACGCAGTATTTT.

The V gene is TRBV7-3, the J gene TRBJ1-2, with 7 bases identical to TRBD1. Germline lookup yields CDR1 SGHTA and CDR2 FQGTGA. CDR3 size: 14 residues. V lost 5 bases and J lost 5; bases outside the gene matches: 8. Here the CDR3 DNA reads TGTGCCAGCAGCCCGACAGGGATTCTTTATGGCTACACCTTC. This sequence encodes CASSPTGILYGYTF.

This clonotype turned up a few times. The chain combines TRBV5-1 with TRBJ2-3, with TRBD1 as a possible D gene (5 bases). This CDR3 contains 15 residues. Germline V gene data show CDR1 as SGHRS and CDR2 as YFSETQ. V was trimmed by 4 bases and J by 4 bases, leaving 16 bases between them. In nucleotides, the CDR3 is TGCGCCAGCAGCGTTGGAGTTCAGGGCTCAGATACGCAGTATTTT. It specifies CASSVGVQGSDTQYF.

V and J are TRBV20-1 and TRBJ2-1; TRBD1 or TRBD2 may be the D gene (5 bases each). The V gene's germline CDR1 is DFQATT and CDR2 SNEGSKA (reference sequence). The CDR3 contains 12 residues. For the CDR3, the DNA is TGCAGGGCAATTGGGGGAAGCGATGAGCAGTTCTTC. Amino acid sequence: CRAIGGSDEQFF.

The genes are TRBV12-3 or TRBV12-4 and TRBJ1-6; D is unclear. V was pared by 7 bases and J by 8 bases, with 12 bases between. The CDR3 is 13 amino acids. Written as DNA, the CDR3 is TGTGCCAGCAAAGCTTCGAGGGATTCACCCCTCCACTTT. Protein sequence: CASKASRDSPLHF.